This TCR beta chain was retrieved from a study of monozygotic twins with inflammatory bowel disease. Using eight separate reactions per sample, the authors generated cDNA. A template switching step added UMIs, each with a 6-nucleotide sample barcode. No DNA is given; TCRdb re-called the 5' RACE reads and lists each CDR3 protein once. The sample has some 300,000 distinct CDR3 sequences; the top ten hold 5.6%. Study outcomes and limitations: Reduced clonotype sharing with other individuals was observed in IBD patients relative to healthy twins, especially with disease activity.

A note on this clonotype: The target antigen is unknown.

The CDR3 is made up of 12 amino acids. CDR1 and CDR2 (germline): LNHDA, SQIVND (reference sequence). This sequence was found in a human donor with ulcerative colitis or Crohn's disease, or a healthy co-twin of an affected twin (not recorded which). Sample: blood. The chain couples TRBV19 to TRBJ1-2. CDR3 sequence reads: CASSRSALGYTF.